The 32 T cell receptor beta chains in this list originate from one sample, sequenced in a study of PD-L1 blockade in urothelial cancer. This table comes from immunoSEQ multiplex PCR, and its TCRdb copy is limited to in-frame clones, with some not included. Among 85,000 to 130,000 clones listed, roughly nine tenths were seen once. The sequences come from PBMCs, collected around atezolizumab (anti-PD-L1) treatment. These TCRs come from a woman older than 75 with urothelial cancer.

The chain has TRBV15 and TRBJ2-7; tentative D call: TRBD2 (5 bases). V was trimmed by 2 bases and J by 4 bases, leaving 15 bases between them. This CDR3 is built from 15 residues. Germline CDR1 LNHNV, CDR2 YYDKDF (reference sequence). The CDR3 region is CATSRQRKGVYEQYF. CDR3 coding DNA: TGTGCCACCAGCAGACAGCGGAAGGGTGTATACGAGCAGTACTTC.

The chain couples TRBV18 to TRBJ1-3; tentative D call: TRBD1 (5 bases). The CDR3 covers 15 residues. In germline, CDR1 is KGHSH, CDR2 LQKENI. Trimming pared 2 bases from V and 4 bases from J, leaving 12 bases between. CDR3 nucleotide sequence: TGTGCCAGCTCACCAATCAGGGTGGAAGGAAACACCATATATTTT. Encoded protein: CASSPIRVEGNTIYF.

The chain combines TRBV5-4 with TRBJ2-1; maybe TRBD1 (6 bases). V was shortened by 4 bases and J by 4 bases, with 12 bases between the two germline ends. Looked up from germline, CDR1 is SGHNT and CDR2 is YYREEE (reference sequence). The CDR3 is 14 residues long. The DNA of the CDR3 is TGTGCCAGCAGCATCGGACAGTTTTACAATGAGCAGTTCTTC. Its protein is CASSIGQFYNEQFF.

The DNA of the CDR3 is TGTGCCTGGAGTGTTGTAGCGGGAGCGCAGTACTTC. Translated, it gives CAWSVVAGAQYF. V and J are TRBV30 and TRBJ2-7; 9 nucleotides agree with TRBD2. From germline, CDR1 is GTSNPN and CDR2 SVGIG (reference sequence). The CDR3 spans 12 residues. J lost 9 bases, V lost 0 bases, and 3 bases had no gene match.

The rearrangement links TRBV19 to TRBJ1-5; D might be TRBD1 (6 bases). Trimming pared 8 bases from V and 0 bases from J, leaving 14 bases between. The CDR3 length is 15 residues. Germline CDR1 LNHDA, CDR2 SQIVND (reference sequence). CDR3 region: CASQRGGLSNQPQHF. In nucleotides, the CDR3 is TGTGCCAGTCAGAGGGGGGGTCTTAGCAATCAGCCCCAGCATTTT.

J is TRBJ2-7 and V is TRBV19; D is unresolved. V lost 5 bases and J lost 3, with 14 bases in between. The CDR3 has 14 amino acids. The V gene's germline CDR1 is LNHDA and CDR2 SQIVND (reference sequence). CDR3 sequence (DNA): TGTGCCAGTAGTCTCCAGCCAGGTCTCTACGAGCAGTACTTC. It yields the protein CASSLQPGLYEQYF.

J is TRBJ2-7 and V is TRBV30; no clear D gene. The CDR3 consists of 14 residues. Germline V gene data show CDR1 as GTSNPN and CDR2 as SVGIG (reference sequence). V was shortened by 0 bases and J by 6 bases, with 15 bases between the two germline ends. The CDR3 sequence is CAWSVEWPFSEQYF. CDR3 coding DNA: TGTGCCTGGAGTGTGGAGTGGCCGTTTAGCGAGCAGTACTTC.

V and J are TRBV5-1 and TRBJ2-7, with 8 bases lining up with TRBD2. V lost 0 bases to trimming and J lost 4 bases; unmatched junction nucleotides: 6. There are 15 residues in the CDR3. Germline values: CDR1 SGHRS, CDR2 YFSETQ. CDR3 protein: CASSLVGGADYEQYF. The CDR3 DNA is TGCGCCAGCAGCTTGGTCGGGGGGGCGGATTACGAGCAGTACTTC. The whole variable domain, filled in from reference TRBV5-1 and TRBJ2-7, reads KAGVTQTPRYLIKTRGQQVTLSCSPISGHRSVSWYQQTPGQGLQFLFEYFSETQRNKGNFPGRFSGRQFSNSRSEMNVSTLELGDSALYLCASSLVGGADYEQYFGPGTRLTVT.

This rearrangement joins TRBV18 to TRBJ2-2; tentative D call: TRBD2 (5 bases). Germline CDR1 reads KGHSH; CDR2 reads LQKENI. The CDR3 extends over 16 amino acids. Between the trimmed V and J ends, which lost 1 base and 0 bases, there was a span of 9 bases. The CDR3 bases are TGTGCCAGCTCACCACTCACGGGAACGAACACCGGGGAGCTGTTTTTT. Translated: CASSPLTGTNTGELFF. The full variable domain, in which reference TRBV18 and TRBJ2-2 provide the parts outside the CDR3, is NAGVMQNPRHLVRRRGQEARLRCSPMKGHSHVYWYRQLPEEGLKFMVYLQKENIIDESGMPKERFSAEFPKEGPSILRIQQVVRGDSAAYFCASSPLTGTNTGELFFGEGSRLTVL.

J is TRBJ1-1 and V is TRBV28; D is undetermined. CDR1 is MDHEN, CDR2 SYDVKM, per germline. CDR3 size: 14 residues. The V and J ends lost 2 bases and 5 bases respectively, with 12 bases between them. CDR3 sequence: CASSLTAGVTEAFF. The CDR3 coding sequence is TGTGCCAGCAGTTTAACAGCGGGAGTGACTGAAGCTTTCTTT. Complete variable domain (other parts from reference TRBV28 and TRBJ1-1): DVKVTQSSRYLVKRTGEKVFLECVQDMDHENMFWYRQDPGLGLRLIYFSYDVKMKEKGDIPEGYSVSREKKERFSLILESASTNQTSMYLCASSLTAGVTEAFFGQGTRLTVV.

The chain recombines TRBV28 with TRBJ2-7; no clear D. The CDR3 extends over 12 amino acids. CDR1 is MDHEN, CDR2 SYDVKM, per germline. Trimming left V 4 bases short and J 0 bases short, with 4 bases between. In DNA form, the CDR3 reads TGTGCCAGCAGTTCATCCTCCTACGAGCAGTACTTC. It yields the protein CASSSSSYEQYF.

This chain connects TRBV28 to TRBJ2-7; TRBD2 aligns across 12 bases. The CDR3 has 15 amino acids. Germline V gives CDR1 MDHEN, CDR2 SYDVKM. V shed 7 bases and J 6 bases; nucleotides not matched to a gene: 10. Here the CDR3 DNA reads TGTGCCAGCAATAGGTGGGGACTAGCGGGTCCCGAGCAGTACTTC. As protein: CASNRWGLAGPEQYF.

The DNA for the CDR3 is TGTGCCACCAGCAGGGGAGGCATTGCAACTAATGAAAAACTGTTTTTT. It codes for CATSRGGIATNEKLFF. The chain recombines TRBV15 with TRBJ1-4; no clear D. The CDR3 has 16 amino acids. Per the germline V gene, CDR1 is LNHNV and CDR2 is YYDKDF (reference sequence). Trimming took 3 bases from V and 0 from J, leaving 11 bases between them. The complete variable domain, with remaining parts taken from reference TRBV15 and TRBJ1-4, reads DAMVIQNPRYQVTQFGKPVTLSCSQTLNHNVMYWYQQKSSQAPKLLFHYYDKDFNNEADTPDNFQSRRPNTSFCFLDIRSPGLGDTAMYLCATSRGGIATNEKLFFGSGTQLSVL.

This clone turned up a few times. The chain uses TRBV4-1 and TRBJ2-7; the match to TRBD2 covers 12 bases. Germline V gene data show CDR1 as MGHRA and CDR2 as YSYEKL. V gave up 3 bases and J gave up 5 bases; unmatched junction bases: 11. The length of the CDR3 is 17 residues. CDR3 in amino acids: CASSQAQLAGGPHEQYF. The CDR3 region has the DNA TGCGCCAGCAGCCAGGCTCAACTAGCGGGAGGCCCCCACGAGCAGTACTTC.

The V and J genes are TRBV27 and TRBJ1-5, with D possibly matching TRBD1 (5 bases). The CDR3 consists of 16 residues. The V and J ends lost 4 bases and 6 bases respectively, with 19 bases between them. The germline V gene encodes CDR1 MNHEY and CDR2 SMNVEV (reference sequence). DNA for the CDR3: TGTGCCAGCAGTTCCGCCTTGGGGGGTGGTATTCAGCCCCAGCATTTT. This translates into CASSSALGGGIQPQHF.

The chain recombines TRBV5-1 with TRBJ2-7, with a weak D call TRBD2 (5 bases). V lost 3 bases to trimming and J lost 4 bases, with 17 bases between them. The CDR3 loop spans 15 amino acids. CDR1 SGHRS and CDR2 YFSETQ come from the germline V gene. CDR3 amino acids: CASSSARLGGYEQYF. DNA for the CDR3: TGCGCCAGCAGCTCAGCTAGATTAGGCGGGTACGAGCAGTACTTC.

This clone occurred a few times. The chain recombines TRBV7-2 with TRBJ2-1; 9 positions agree with TRBD2. This CDR3 contains 15 residues. The junction had 8 bases not matched to a gene; V was cut back by 5 bases and J by 6 bases. Per germline, CDR1 SGHTA and CDR2 FQGNSA. CDR3 residues: CASSPFPAGGNEQFF. CDR3 DNA: TGTGCCAGCAGCCCTTTCCCAGCGGGAGGCAATGAGCAGTTCTTC.

This clone was seen only once. The chain has TRBV28 and TRBJ2-7; 12 bases align to TRBD1. The V segment lost 2 bases and the J segment 4 bases; nucleotides outside the gene matches: 3. This CDR3 is 15 amino acids long. CDR1 is MDHEN and CDR2 is SYDVKM in the germline V gene. In DNA, the CDR3 is TGTGCCAGCAGTTTACAGGGACAGGGGGCTTACGAGCAGTACTTC. This sequence encodes CASSLQGQGAYEQYF. Based on the CDR3 plus reference TRBV28 and TRBJ2-7, the full variable domain is DVKVTQSSRYLVKRTGEKVFLECVQDMDHENMFWYRQDPGLGLRLIYFSYDVKMKEKGDIPEGYSVSREKKERFSLILESASTNQTSMYLCASSLQGQGAYEQYFGPGTRLTVT.

V is TRBV19 and J is TRBJ2-1; 12 nucleotides match TRBD2. The germline gives CDR1 LNHDA, CDR2 SQIVND (reference sequence). This CDR3 has 16 amino acids. V shed 4 bases and J 6 bases; nucleotides not matched to a gene: 7. DNA of the CDR3: TGTGCCAGTAGTAAAAGACTAGCGGGAGCCGGCAATGAGCAGTTCTTC. This translates into CASSKRLAGAGNEQFF.

The rearrangement links TRBV9 to TRBJ2-7, with TRBD1 as a possible D gene (6 bases). CDR1 is SGDLS and CDR2 is YYNGEE in the germline V gene. Trimming took 0 bases from V and 0 from J, leaving 13 bases between them. The CDR3 spans 16 residues. CDR3 region: CASSVAGAAFSYEQYF. The CDR3 coding sequence is TGTGCCAGCAGCGTAGCAGGGGCCGCCTTCTCCTACGAGCAGTACTTC.

This sequence joins TRBV15 and TRBJ1-2; D perhaps matches TRBD1 (6 bases). The length of the CDR3 is 15 residues. Trimming pared 0 bases from V and 5 bases from J, leaving 13 bases between. CDR1 and CDR2 (germline): LNHNV, YYDKDF (reference sequence). The CDR3 loop reads CATSRDPGTPYGYTF. Here the CDR3 DNA reads TGTGCCACCAGCAGAGACCCCGGGACACCTTATGGCTACACCTTC.

The V gene is TRBV5-1, the J gene TRBJ2-7; TRBD2 matches 7 bases. CDR1 is SGHRS and CDR2 is YFSETQ in the germline V gene. With 0 bases clipped from V and 2 bases from J, the junction kept 14 bases outside the gene matches. The CDR3 consists of 18 residues. CDR3 DNA: TGCGCCAGCAGCTTGGGCGTTCCTAGCGGTTCGACCACCTACGAGCAGTACTTC. This gives the protein CASSLGVPSGSTTYEQYF. Full variable domain (outside the CDR3, taken from reference TRBV5-1 and TRBJ2-7): KAGVTQTPRYLIKTRGQQVTLSCSPISGHRSVSWYQQTPGQGLQFLFEYFSETQRNKGNFPGRFSGRQFSNSRSEMNVSTLELGDSALYLCASSLGVPSGSTTYEQYFGPGTRLTVT.

This chain joins TRBV30 and TRBJ2-2; D call uncertain. Germline lookup yields CDR1 GTSNPN and CDR2 SVGIG (reference sequence). V dropped 0 bases and J dropped 1 base, with 9 bases sitting between them. This CDR3 contains 15 residues. CDR3 bases: TGTGCCTGGAGTGTAGCGCGCGGGAACACCGGGGAGCTGTTTTTT. The encoded protein is CAWSVARGNTGELFF. Supplemented by reference TRBV30 and TRBJ2-2, the full variable domain reads SQTIHQWPATLVQPVGSPLSLECTVEGTSNPNLYWYRQAAGRGLQLLFYSVGIGQISSEVPQNLSASRPQDRQFILSSKKLLLSDSGFYLCAWSVARGNTGELFFGEGSRLTVL.

The rearrangement uses TRBV5-1 and TRBJ1-1; 7 bases line up with TRBD1. Trimming removed 2 bases from V and 4 bases from J; junction bases left unmatched: 8. This CDR3 region has 15 residues. CDR1 SGHRS and CDR2 YFSETQ come from the germline V gene. CDR3 bases: TGCGCCAGCAGCTTACAATCAGGGGGACTCACTGAAGCTTTCTTT. Protein sequence: CASSLQSGGLTEAFF.

The V gene is TRBV30, the J gene TRBJ2-2; D possibly corresponds to TRBD1 (5 bases). The V end was cut by 2 bases, the J end by 1 base, with 8 bases between. Germline values: CDR1 GTSNPN, CDR2 SVGIG (reference sequence). This CDR3 is built from 14 residues. CDR3 DNA: TGTGCCTGGAGTATCCAGGGGAACACCGGGGAGCTGTTTTTT. It specifies CAWSIQGNTGELFF.

The chain uses TRBV7-8 and TRBJ2-3; tentatively, D is TRBD1 (6 bases). V was trimmed by 3 bases and J by 4 bases, leaving 20 bases between them. The CDR3 has 17 residues. Germline values: CDR1 SGHVS, CDR2 FQNEAQ. This CDR3 reads CASSFRRPGVGSDTQYF. The CDR3 coding sequence is TGTGCCAGCAGCTTTCGCCGTCCAGGGGTAGGGTCAGATACGCAGTATTTT.

CDR3: CASSPPGTSGSLYNEQFF. The CDR3, as DNA: TGCGCCAGCAGCCCCCCCGGGACTAGCGGGAGCTTATACAATGAGCAGTTCTTC. This chain uses TRBV5-1 with TRBJ2-1, with 14 bases fitting TRBD2. The germline V gene has CDR1 SGHRS and CDR2 YFSETQ. The J segment lost 4 bases and the V segment lost 4 bases, leaving 10 bases of the junction unmatched. The CDR3 extends over 18 amino acids.

This chain joins TRBV19 and TRBJ1-3; tentatively, D is TRBD1 (6 bases). This CDR3 region has 14 residues. V dropped 3 bases and J dropped 8 bases, with 14 bases sitting between them. Per the germline V gene, CDR1 is LNHDA and CDR2 is SQIVND (reference sequence). The CDR3 reads CASSIGLQGDTIYF. The DNA of the CDR3 is TGTGCCAGTAGTATTGGCTTACAGGGCGACACCATATATTTT.

CDR3 sequence: CASSQRDSPDTQYF. The CDR3 bases are TGCGCCAGCAGCCAACGAGACAGCCCAGATACGCAGTATTTT. The V call is TRBV4-1, the J call TRBJ2-3; the D gene is possibly TRBD1 (5 bases). Between the trimmed V and J ends, which lost 2 bases and 4 bases, there was a span of 10 bases. This CDR3 region has 14 residues. The germline V gene encodes CDR1 MGHRA and CDR2 YSYEKL.

The V gene is TRBV6-6, the J gene TRBJ1-1, with 8 positions matching TRBD1. The germline V gene has CDR1 MNHNY and CDR2 SVGAGI (reference sequence). The CDR3 sequence is 14 residues long. V lost 7 bases and J lost 5; bases outside the gene matches: 9. CDR3 sequence reads: CASTSQGAVTEAFF. CDR3 DNA sequence: TGTGCCAGCACCAGCCAGGGGGCTGTTACTGAAGCTTTCTTT.

The V call is TRBV30, the J call TRBJ1-4; 7 bases line up with TRBD1. The CDR3 contains 14 residues. J gave up 0 bases and V 2 bases, and 0 bases lay outside the gene matches. Per germline, CDR1 GTSNPN and CDR2 SVGIG (reference sequence). CDR3 sequence reads: CAWSQGATNEKLFF. The DNA for the CDR3 is TGTGCCTGGAGTCAGGGGGCAACTAATGAAAAACTGTTTTTT.

The V and J genes are TRBV19 and TRBJ2-1, with TRBD2 matching over 13 bases. V was pared by 3 bases and J by 8 bases, with 4 bases of the junction left unmatched. The CDR3 loop spans 15 amino acids. Germline values: CDR1 LNHDA, CDR2 SQIVND (reference sequence). CDR3 coding DNA: TGTGCCAGTAGTATGGGACTAGCGGGAATGGATGAGCAGTTCTTC. It translates to CASSMGLAGMDEQFF.